This section outlines one TCR beta chain sequence together with its context. TCRdb's copy holds only in-frame clones and misses some; the assay was immunoSEQ multiplex PCR. The top ten hold approximately 9.2% of the sample, which has 200,000 to 250,000 clones, more than 80% seen once. The sample comes from a study of blood T cell repertoires in COVID-19. CDR1 and CDR2 from the germline V gene are SGHTS and YDEGEE. V lost 4 bases and J lost 0, with 11 bases in between. CDR3 size: 15 residues. The clonotype comes from a man aged 35 to 55 who had recovered from COVID-19. The chain joins TRBV5-8 to TRBJ1-3, with D unclear. The sample consisted of PBMCs or T cells enriched from blood (not recorded which). The CDR3 coding sequence is TGTGCCAGCAGCCCTCGAGCGGACTCTGGAAACACCATATATTTT. Its translation is CASSPRADSGNTIYF.